Listed below are T cell receptor beta chains from one sample, sequenced in a study of blood T cell repertoires in COVID-19. Method: immunoSEQ multiplex PCR; TCRdb's copy keeps in-frame clones and lacks some. The table includes about 150,000 clones, 84% detected once. The sequencing sample was made of peripheral blood. The source is a human donor in a cohort sampled during active COVID-19. Each CDR3 is given with its conserved first and last residue.

cdr3_aa j_call v_call
CASSQGQINSPLHF TRBJ1-6 TRBV4-1
CASSYSHGEQFF TRBJ2-1 TRBV6-2/TRBV6-3
CATHRSGRGGYTF TRBJ1-2 TRBV19
CASSLYNEQFF TRBJ2-1 TRBV5-4
CASSSAGGLRSYEQYF TRBJ2-7 TRBV7-2
CASSYTGGWGYGYTF TRBJ1-2 TRBV11-2
CASSLGSGPVAKNIQYF TRBJ2-4 TRBV5-5
CASRQSQETQYF TRBJ2-5 TRBV28
CASSLIRGTVETQYF TRBJ2-5 TRBV7-3
CASSLEQGARGYTF TRBJ1-2 TRBV27
CASSTRAGQGKGNYGYTF TRBJ1-2 TRBV7-2